This TCR beta chain was profiled in a study of shared clonotypes between healthy human individuals. Study background: With ages of 18 to 49, the donors were a couple of women and three men. CD8 memory received one plate per donor, CD8 naive two, CD4 memory three and CD4 naive three.

Points from the study as a whole: Non-shared clonotypes had lower generation probabilities than those shared by all four donors.

The assay ran at deep level. Sequenced by immunoSEQ multiplex PCR; TCRdb stores in-frame clones only, minus some. The data contain 700,000 or so clones, 60% to 80% of them singletons. This clone was seen once. Its antigen is not identified. Unmatched junction bases numbered 9, after V lost 1 base and J lost 9 bases. Per the germline V gene, CDR1 is SGHVS and CDR2 is FQNEAQ. CDR3 length equals 17 residues. Source material: memory CD4+ T cells sorted from blood. Subset defined: CD45RA-negative fraction. The chain employs TRBV7-8 and TRBJ2-1; 13 bases align to TRBD2. This clonotype was sampled from a woman in her 30s in good health. The CDR3 here is CASSLGGTSGMLGEQFF. The CDR3 DNA sequence: TGTGCCAGCAGCTTAGGAGGGACTAGCGGGATGCTGGGTGAGCAGTTCTTC.